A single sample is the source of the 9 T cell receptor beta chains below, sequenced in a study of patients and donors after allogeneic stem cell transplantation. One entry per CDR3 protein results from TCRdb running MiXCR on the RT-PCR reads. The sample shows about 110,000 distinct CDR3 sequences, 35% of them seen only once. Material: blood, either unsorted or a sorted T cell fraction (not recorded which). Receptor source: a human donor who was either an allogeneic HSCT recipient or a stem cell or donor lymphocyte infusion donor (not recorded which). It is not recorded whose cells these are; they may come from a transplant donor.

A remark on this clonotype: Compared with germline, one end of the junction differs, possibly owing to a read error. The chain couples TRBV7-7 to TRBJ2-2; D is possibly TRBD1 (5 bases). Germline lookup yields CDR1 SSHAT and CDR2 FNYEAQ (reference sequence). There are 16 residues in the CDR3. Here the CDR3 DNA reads TGTGCTAGCAGCTTAGTCCCTGGGGCCGTCACCGGGGAGCTGTTTTTT. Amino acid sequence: CASSLVPGAVTGELFF.

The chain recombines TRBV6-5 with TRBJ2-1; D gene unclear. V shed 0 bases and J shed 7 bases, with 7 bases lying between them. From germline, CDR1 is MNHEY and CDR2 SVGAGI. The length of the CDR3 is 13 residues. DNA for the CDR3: TGTGCCAGCAGTTACTCGAATGCAAATGAGCAGTTCTTC. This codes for CASSYSNANEQFF.

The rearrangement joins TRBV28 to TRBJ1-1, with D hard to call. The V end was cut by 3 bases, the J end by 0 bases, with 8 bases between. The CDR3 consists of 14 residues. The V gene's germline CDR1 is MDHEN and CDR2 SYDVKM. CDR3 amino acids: CASSLFGLNTEAFF. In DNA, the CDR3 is TGTGCCAGCAGTTTGTTCGGACTGAACACTGAAGCTTTCTTT.

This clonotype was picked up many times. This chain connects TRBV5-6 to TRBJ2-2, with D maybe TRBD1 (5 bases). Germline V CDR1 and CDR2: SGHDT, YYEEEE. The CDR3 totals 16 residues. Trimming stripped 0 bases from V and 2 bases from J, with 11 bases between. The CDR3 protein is CASSLVGATNTGELFF. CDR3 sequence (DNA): TGTGCCAGCAGCTTGGTAGGGGCTACCAACACCGGGGAGCTGTTTTTT.

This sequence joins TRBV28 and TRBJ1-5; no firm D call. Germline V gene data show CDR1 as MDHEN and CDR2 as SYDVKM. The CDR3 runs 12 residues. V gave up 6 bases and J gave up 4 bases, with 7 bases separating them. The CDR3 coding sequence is TGTGCCAGCAGGACAATAAATCAGCCCCAGCATTTT. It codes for CASRTINQPQHF.

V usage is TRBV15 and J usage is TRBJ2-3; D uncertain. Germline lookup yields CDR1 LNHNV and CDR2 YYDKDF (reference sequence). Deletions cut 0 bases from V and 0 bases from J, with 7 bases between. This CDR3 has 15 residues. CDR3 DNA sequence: TGTGCCACCAGCAGAGATCGGAGAAGCACAGATACGCAGTATTTT. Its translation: CATSRDRRSTDTQYF.

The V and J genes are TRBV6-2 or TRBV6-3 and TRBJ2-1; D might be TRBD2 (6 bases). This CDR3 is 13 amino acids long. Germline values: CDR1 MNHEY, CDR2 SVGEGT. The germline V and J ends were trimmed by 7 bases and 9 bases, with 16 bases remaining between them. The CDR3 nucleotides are TGTGCCAGCACTATGACTAGAGGGAGTGAGCAGTTCTTC. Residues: CASTMTRGSEQFF.

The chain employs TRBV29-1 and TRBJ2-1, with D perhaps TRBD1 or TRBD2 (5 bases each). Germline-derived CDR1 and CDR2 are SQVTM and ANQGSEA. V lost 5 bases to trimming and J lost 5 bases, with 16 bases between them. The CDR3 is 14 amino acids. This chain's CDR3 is CSVQGRMAHNEQFF. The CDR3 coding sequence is TGCAGCGTTCAGGGACGGATGGCACACAATGAGCAGTTCTTC.

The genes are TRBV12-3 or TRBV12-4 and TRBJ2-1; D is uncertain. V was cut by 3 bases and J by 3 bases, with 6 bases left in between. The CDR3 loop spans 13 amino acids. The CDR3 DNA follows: TGTGCCAGCAGTTTCCGACTCTACAATGAGCAGTTCTTC. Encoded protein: CASSFRLYNEQFF.